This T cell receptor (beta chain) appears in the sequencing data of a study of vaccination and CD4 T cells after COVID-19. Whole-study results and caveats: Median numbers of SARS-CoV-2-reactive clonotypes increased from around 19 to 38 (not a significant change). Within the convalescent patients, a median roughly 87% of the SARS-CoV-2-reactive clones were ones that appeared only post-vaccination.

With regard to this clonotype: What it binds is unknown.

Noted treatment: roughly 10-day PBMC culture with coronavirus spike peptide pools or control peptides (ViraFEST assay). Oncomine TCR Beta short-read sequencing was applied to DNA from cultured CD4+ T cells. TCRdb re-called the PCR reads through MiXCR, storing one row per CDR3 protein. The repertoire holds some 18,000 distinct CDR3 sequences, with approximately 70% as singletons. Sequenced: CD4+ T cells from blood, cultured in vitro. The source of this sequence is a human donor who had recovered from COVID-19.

CDR3: CASSYSLAGGETQYF. CDR3 DNA: TGTGCCAGCAGTTACTCGTTAGCGGGGGGGGAGACCCAGTACTTC. The rearrangement links TRBV6-2 or TRBV6-3 to TRBJ2-5, with TRBD2 identical over 11 bases. Germline lookup yields CDR1 MNHEY and CDR2 SVGEGT. The V and J ends lost 0 bases and 5 bases, in that order; junction bases with no gene match: 2. The CDR3 is 15 residues long.